Sequencing of this T cell receptor beta chain was carried out in a study of T cell repertoires in cytomegalovirus infection. Overall study: Well-studied HLA-B-restricted epitopes and recently identified HLA-C-restricted epitopes of CMV were both used in the study. Public TCR beta signatures marked donors with CMV infection and the matching HLA. Study-wide findings and caveats: The cumulative frequency of public TCR beta families distinguished individuals who carried CMV together with the relevant HLA. Clonotype analysis showed dominance of the ex vivo response by HLA-C-restricted CMV-specific TCR beta clonotypes.

This clonotype appeared a few times. The antigen is not known. Germline V gene sequence: CDR1 SEHNR, CDR2 FQNEAQ (reference sequence). The CDR3 totals 15 residues. Losses at the gene ends were 5 bases for V and 2 bases for J; bases not matched to a gene: 8. One entry per CDR3 protein, called by TCRdb with MiXCR from the reads. The sample records a few hundred thousand distinct CDR3 sequences, about 42% being singletons. The chain is built from TRBV7-9 and TRBJ2-7; 8 bases match TRBD2. The input for sequencing was cultured PBMCs, taken from culture after CMV antigen stimulation. This TCR came from a human donor in good health (CMV status not recorded). Some clones in this sample may be carry-over from other donors' samples. CDR3 residues: CASSKSRGGPYEQYF. The CDR3 DNA reads TGTGCCAGCAGCAAGTCCCGGGGGGGCCCCTACGAGCAGTACTTC.